Each of the 23 T cell receptor beta chains below was sequenced from the same sample in a study of blood T cells in healthy people across ages. Using a J-beta primer mix together with a sample-barcoded 5' primer, a second PCR was run for about 6 to 11 cycles. A single record per CDR3 protein comes from TCRdb applying MiXCR to the 5' RACE reads. Counted here are 1.4 million or so distinct CDR3 sequences, around 40% occurring once; the ten biggest clones make up about 4%. The sample consisted of blood. The receptor source for this set is a woman in her late teens or twenties in good health.

The rearrangement links TRBV6-5 to TRBJ2-1; 7 nucleotides align to TRBD2. The V gene end was trimmed by 5 bases and the J gene end by 4 bases; junction bases not matched to a gene: 5. Germline CDR1 reads MNHEY; CDR2 reads SVGAGI. This CDR3 is 14 amino acids long. CDR3 DNA: TGTGCCAGCAGTCGCCCGGGAGGATACAATGAGCAGTTCTTC. Amino acid sequence: CASSRPGGYNEQFF.

This chain uses TRBV29-1 with TRBJ2-2; D could derive from TRBD1 or TRBD2 (5 bases each). V was trimmed by 2 bases and J by 7 bases, leaving 11 bases between them. Germline CDR1 and CDR2: SQVTM and ANQGSEA. The CDR3 consists of 13 residues. The CDR3 loop is CSVETGAGGELFF. CDR3 sequence (DNA): TGCAGCGTTGAAACCGGGGCCGGCGGGGAGCTGTTTTTT.

This clonotype has only a few counts. CDR3 residues: CASSQGGLAKETQYF. The CDR3 DNA reads as TGCGCCAGCAGCCAAGGAGGCCTAGCGAAAGAGACCCAGTACTTC. V is TRBV4-3 and J is TRBJ2-5; D may be TRBD2 (6 bases). V lost 1 base and J lost 3, with 12 bases in between. This CDR3 comprises 15 residues. Germline V gene lookup returns CDR1 LGHNA and CDR2 YSLEER.

The V gene is TRBV12-3 or TRBV12-4, the J gene TRBJ1-2; the D gene is possibly TRBD1 (6 bases). Trimming shortened V by 6 bases and J by 4 bases, and 18 bases separated the two germline ends. The CDR3 is made up of 15 amino acids. The CDR3 loop is CASSPAVGALYGYTF. CDR3 DNA: TGTGCCAGCAGCCCGGCGGTGGGGGCCCTCTATGGCTACACCTTC.

The chain couples TRBV12-3 or TRBV12-4 to TRBJ1-1; a weak D match, TRBD1 (5 bases). The CDR3 loop spans 13 amino acids. With 4 bases removed from V and 4 bases from J, the gap between germline ends came to 10 bases. CDR3: CASSCGGRTEAFF. CDR3 bases: TGTGCCAGCAGTTGTGGGGGTCGCACTGAAGCTTTCTTT.

This clonotype was seen a few times. This rearrangement joins TRBV7-2 to TRBJ2-5; D uncertain. This CDR3 has 15 residues. Trimming shortened V by 4 bases and J by 2 bases, and 14 bases separated the two germline ends. The germline gives CDR1 SGHTA, CDR2 FQGNSA. The CDR3 DNA reads TGTGCCAGCAGCTCTTATAAGCAGACACAAGAGACCCAGTACTTC. It yields the protein CASSSYKQTQETQYF.

In regard to this clonotype: A junction boundary mismatches the germline segment, possibly from a read error. J is TRBJ2-1 and V is TRBV5-1; the D gene is possibly TRBD2 (6 bases). CDR3 length equals 15 residues. The germline V gene encodes CDR1 SGHRS and CDR2 YFSETQ. Here the CDR3 DNA reads TGTGCCAGCAGCTTACTGGGGGGACCCTACAATGAGCAGTTCTTC. It codes for CASSLLGGPYNEQFF.

The chain joins TRBV5-1 to TRBJ1-2, with D unclear. V lost 0 bases, J lost 2 bases, and 17 bases lay in between. The length of the CDR3 is 17 residues. Per the germline V gene, CDR1 is SGHRS and CDR2 is YFSETQ. The CDR3 bases are TGCGCCAGCAGCTTGGGTGTCAGCATAAGCCCCAACTATGGCTACACCTTC. Encoded protein: CASSLGVSISPNYGYTF.

V usage is TRBV12-3 or TRBV12-4 and J usage is TRBJ2-7, with TRBD1 matching 7 bases. The CDR3 sequence is 18 residues long. V was pared by 0 bases and J by 2 bases, with 13 bases of the junction left unmatched. CDR3 in DNA: TGTGCCAGCAGTTTAGCTTTCCCACCAGGGGGTCGAGCCTACGAGCAGTACTTC. As protein: CASSLAFPPGGRAYEQYF.

The V and J genes are TRBV20-1 and TRBJ2-3, with no clear D. The CDR3 has 14 residues. Germline V CDR1 and CDR2: DFQATT, SNEGSKA (reference sequence). Between the trimmed V and J ends, which lost 0 bases and 1 base, there was a span of 8 bases. CDR3 loop: CSARERRRTDTQYF. CDR3 DNA: TGCAGTGCTAGAGAACGTAGACGCACAGATACGCAGTATTTT.

This sequence joins TRBV28 and TRBJ2-1; a weak D match, TRBD2 (5 bases). The V and J ends lost 10 bases and 6 bases respectively, with 19 bases between them. The CDR3 sequence is 14 residues long. Germline lookup yields CDR1 MDHEN and CDR2 SYDVKM. The CDR3 is CAISDPSAGNEQFF. In DNA, the CDR3 is TGTGCCATCTCAGACCCCTCCGCGGGCAATGAGCAGTTCTTC. Based on the CDR3 plus reference TRBV28 and TRBJ2-1, the full variable domain is DVKVTQSSRYLVKRTGEKVFLECVQDMDHENMFWYRQDPGLGLRLIYFSYDVKMKEKGDIPEGYSVSREKKERFSLILESASTNQTSMYLCAISDPSAGNEQFFGPGTRLTVL.

J is TRBJ2-1 and V is TRBV4-2; D call uncertain. The CDR3 covers 14 residues. Germline V CDR1 and CDR2: LGHNA, YNFKEQ. The V and J ends lost 2 bases and 1 base respectively, with 6 bases between them. The CDR3 DNA is TGTGCCAGCAGCCAAAATCCTTCCTACAATGAGCAGTTCTTC. Its protein product is CASSQNPSYNEQFF.

This clonotype was observed a few times. J is TRBJ2-3 and V is TRBV7-2; weak D call: TRBD2 (5 bases). The CDR3 totals 16 residues. The V and J ends lost 5 bases and 2 bases respectively, with 17 bases between them. Germline V gene data show CDR1 as SGHTA and CDR2 as FQGNSA. CDR3 in DNA: TGTGCCAGCAGCCCGCGGGTAGCTTCCCACACAGATACGCAGTATTTT. This codes for CASSPRVASHTDTQYF.

This clonotype has more than one count but fewer than ten. This chain joins TRBV20-1 and TRBJ2-1; the D is unclear. The V end lost 3 bases, the J end lost 7 bases, and 7 bases lay between the germline ends. CDR1 and CDR2 from the germline V gene are DFQATT and SNEGSKA (reference sequence). This CDR3 comprises 11 residues. The CDR3 loop is CSARGVNEQFF. DNA of the CDR3: TGCAGTGCTAGGGGCGTTAATGAGCAGTTCTTC.

Note on this clonotype: With a much larger clone just one base away, this may be a read error. This chain connects TRBV7-6 to TRBJ2-5; D is tentatively TRBD1 or TRBD2 (5 bases each). Trimming took 5 bases from V and 3 from J, leaving 13 bases between them. This CDR3 spans 14 amino acids. Germline CDR1 is SGHVS and CDR2 is FNYEAQ. CDR3: CASSVTGTKETQYF. CDR3 nucleotide sequence: TGTGCCAGCAGCGTGACCGGGACGAAAGAGACCCAGTACTTC.

This chain joins TRBV12-3 or TRBV12-4 and TRBJ1-2; TRBD1 might be the D (5 bases). This CDR3 has 15 amino acids. V lost 5 bases and J lost 4, with 17 bases in between. CDR3 region: CASSPGTPVGYGYTF. CDR3 nucleotides: TGTGCCAGCAGTCCCGGGACCCCAGTAGGCTATGGCTACACCTTC.

This clonotype showed up just a few times. The V and J genes are TRBV11-2 and TRBJ2-2; D may be TRBD1 or TRBD2 (6 bases each). Germline V gene lookup returns CDR1 SGHAT and CDR2 FQNNGV. The CDR3 consists of 14 residues. With 1 base removed from V and 4 bases from J, the gap between germline ends came to 7 bases. CDR3 residues: CASSLAGATGELFF. Written as DNA, the CDR3 is TGTGCCAGCAGCTTAGCGGGGGCCACCGGGGAGCTGTTTTTT.

This rearrangement joins TRBV6-6 to TRBJ2-1; no clear D gene. CDR1 and CDR2 (germline): MNHNY, SVGAGI (reference sequence). CDR3 length equals 14 residues. The V gene lost 7 bases and the J gene lost 2 bases, with 12 bases spanning the gap. CDR3: CASTPGVTYNEQFF. In DNA, the CDR3 is TGTGCCAGCACTCCAGGAGTGACCTACAATGAGCAGTTCTTC.

The CDR3 DNA is TGCAGTGCTAGAGAAGCCCGACTAGCGGGACAAGAGACCCAGTACTTC. Residues: CSAREARLAGQETQYF. The chain employs TRBV20-1 and TRBJ2-5, with TRBD2 matching over 11 bases. CDR1 DFQATT and CDR2 SNEGSKA come from the germline V gene (reference sequence). V lost 0 bases, J lost 2 bases, and 5 bases stayed unmatched. The CDR3 covers 16 residues.

The chain couples TRBV7-3 to TRBJ2-1, with a tentative D call TRBD2 (7 bases). The CDR3 has 17 residues. V was trimmed by 2 bases and J by 0 bases, leaving 14 bases between them. Looked up from germline, CDR1 is SGHTA and CDR2 is FQGTGA. CDR3 in amino acids: CASSLGGAASSYNEQFF. For the CDR3, the DNA is TGTGCCAGCAGCTTAGGGGGGGCGGCAAGCTCCTACAATGAGCAGTTCTTC.

This chain links TRBV20-1 with TRBJ2-1, with D hard to call. The J call is doubtful: the DNA matches TRBJ2-7 better. Germline V gene data show CDR1 as DFQATT and CDR2 as SNEGSKA (reference sequence). This CDR3 region has 16 residues. The CDR3 bases are TGCAGTGCTAGAGGCGTAGGACCGCGGCCCTACAATGAGCAGTACTTC. Translating it yields CSARGVGPRPYNEQYF.

This chain uses TRBV10-3 with TRBJ1-2; maybe TRBD1 (5 bases). The CDR3 is made up of 13 amino acids. The germline V and J ends were trimmed by 2 bases and 7 bases, with 11 bases remaining between them. CDR1 ENHRY and CDR2 SYGVKD come from the germline V gene. CDR3 in DNA: TGTGCCATCAGTGAGGTCCAGGGAGGTGGCTACACCTTC. Translation gives CAISEVQGGGYTF.

This sequence joins TRBV29-1 and TRBJ2-4, with a tentative D call TRBD1 (5 bases). The J call may be faulty, since TRBJ2-7 better matches the DNA end. Germline V gives CDR1 SQVTM, CDR2 ANQGSEA. This CDR3 is built from 13 residues. The CDR3 DNA is TGCAGCGTTGACGTGACAGACCCCTACGAGCAGTACTTC. It specifies CSVDVTDPYEQYF.